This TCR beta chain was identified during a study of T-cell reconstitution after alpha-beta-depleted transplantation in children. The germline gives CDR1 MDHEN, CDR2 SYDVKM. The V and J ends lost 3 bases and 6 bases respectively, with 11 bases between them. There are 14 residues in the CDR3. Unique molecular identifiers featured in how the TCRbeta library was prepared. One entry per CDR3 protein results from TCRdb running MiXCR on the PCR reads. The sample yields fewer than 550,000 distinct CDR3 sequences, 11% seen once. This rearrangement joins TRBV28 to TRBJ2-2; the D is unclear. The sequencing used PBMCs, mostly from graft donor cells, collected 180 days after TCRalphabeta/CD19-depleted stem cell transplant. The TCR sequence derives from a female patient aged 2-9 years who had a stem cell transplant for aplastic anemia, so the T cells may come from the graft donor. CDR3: CASSFGPEAGELFF. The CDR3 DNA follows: TGTGCCAGCAGTTTCGGGCCCGAAGCCGGGGAGCTGTTTTTT.